The rows below give T cell receptor beta chains drawn from one sample of a study of response to subunit inactivated influenza vaccine. TCRdb called the RT-PCR reads again in MiXCR, with one record for every CDR3 protein. The data show about 190,000 distinct CDR3 sequences, with roughly 14% seen just once and about 25% held by the top ten. The sequenced sample was CD8+ T cells sorted from PBMCs, obtained about 5 days after vaccination. These receptors were taken from a man aged 50-60 years who received an inactivated influenza vaccine. Both conserved end residues are part of each CDR3. A D gene is named only where the DNA matches it firmly. Expanded clones get a size class; other rows say once, few or many, or leave the size out.

TGTGCCAGCAGCCACGAGGACAGGGGGAACACTGAAGCTTTCTTT	CASSHEDRGNTEAFF	TRBV7-8	NA	TRBD1	TRBJ1-1
TGTGCCAGCAGTGGGGACAGTACGATCTACGAGCAGTACTTC	CASSGDSTIYEQYF	TRBV2	NA	TRBD1	TRBJ2-7
TGCGCCAGCAGCCAAGATGGGGCCCCGACAGGGTCGACGGAGACCCAGTACTTC	CASSQDGAPTGSTETQYF	TRBV4-1	NA	TRBD1	TRBJ2-5
TGTGCCAGCAGTGGGGACGGATTTGAGGGCACTGAAGCTTTCTTT	CASSGDGFEGTEAFF	TRBV27	many	NA	TRBJ1-1
TGTGCCAGCAGCTTAGTTGGTCTAGCGGGAGGCATCTCCTACAATGAGCAGTTCTTC	CASSLVGLAGGISYNEQFF	TRBV11-1	NA	TRBD2	TRBJ2-1
TGTGCCAGCAGTATTAGCGTTCAAGAGACCCAGTACTTC	CASSISVQETQYF	TRBV7-2	many	NA	TRBJ2-5
TGCAGTGCTAGCAGACTCATTGGGGGCCACCAGCCCCAGCATTTT	CSASRLIGGHQPQHF	TRBV20-1	few	NA	TRBJ1-5
TGCGCCAGCAGCTTGGGACAGGCTGAAGCTTTCTTT	CASSLGQAEAFF	TRBV5-1	many	NA	TRBJ1-1
TGTGCCAGCAGCTTCGGTTTGAGTGGCCTCCAAGAGACCCAGTACTTC	CASSFGLSGLQETQYF	TRBV5-8	few	NA	TRBJ2-5
TGCGCCAGCAGCCCCACAGGGCTCGATAATTCACCCCTCCACTTT	CASSPTGLDNSPLHF	TRBV4-3	few	NA	TRBJ1-6
TGTGCCAGCAGCCTAGGGCCCAGGGGAGGGGTCGAGCAGTACTTC	CASSLGPRGGVEQYF	TRBV4-2	NA	NA	TRBJ2-7
TGTGCCAGCAGCTCCTGGACAGGGGAAAACAATGAGCAGTTCTTC	CASSSWTGENNEQFF	TRBV7-9	few	TRBD1	TRBJ2-1
TGCGCCAGCAGCCAAGTTAGCGGGAGTAGAGAGACCCAGTACTTC	CASSQVSGSRETQYF	TRBV4-3	many	TRBD2	TRBJ2-5
TGTGCCAGCAGCTTACGTACGGCTTCGGGACAGGGGTCTTCCGCCACCTACGAGCAGTACTTC	CASSLRTASGQGSSATYEQYF	TRBV7-3	few	TRBD1	TRBJ2-7
TGTGCCAGCGGTGGAGGGTTGGGGAGCAATGAGCAGTTCTTC	CASGGGLGSNEQFF	TRBV6-1	few	NA	TRBJ2-1
TGCGCCAGCAGCTTGGAATTTAGCGGGTTCTACAATGAGCAGTTCTTC	CASSLEFSGFYNEQFF	TRBV5-1	NA	TRBD2	TRBJ2-1
TGTGCCAGCAGTGGAATCCCAGGAGACTCTGGGGCCAACGTCCTGACTTTC	CASSGIPGDSGANVLTF	TRBV6-1	few	NA	TRBJ2-6
TGTGCCAGCAGTCTGGACCGTAGCGGGCGGGCCTATGAGCAGTTCTTC	CASSLDRSGRAYEQFF	TRBV28	NA	TRBD2	TRBJ2-1
TGTGCCAGCAGCCCGGGGTACAAGAGCTCCTACGAGCAGTACTTC	CASSPGYKSSYEQYF	TRBV7-8	few	NA	TRBJ2-7
TGCAGTGCTAGAGTTGTAGCAGCCTACGAGCAGTACTTC	CSARVVAAYEQYF	TRBV20-1	NA	NA	TRBJ2-7
TGTGCCAGCAGTCACCGGGACTCCCATTACGAGCAGTACTTC	CASSHRDSHYEQYF	TRBV12-3/TRBV12-4	NA	NA	TRBJ2-7
TGTGCCAGCAGTTTAGGGAGCCCCTACGAGCAGTACTTC	CASSLGSPYEQYF	TRBV12-3/TRBV12-4	few	NA	TRBJ2-7
TGTGCCAGCACGGATTTGGGGGGCTCCTACGAGCAGTACTTC	CASTDLGGSYEQYF	TRBV28	few	NA	TRBJ2-7
TGTGCCAGCAGCTCGGACAGGGGCGCTAGCACAGATACGCAGTATTTT	CASSSDRGASTDTQYF	TRBV7-8	NA	TRBD1	TRBJ2-3
TGTGCCAGCAGCTTAAGCTGGCTTCTAGATTACTCTCCTGGGGCCAACGTCCTGACTTTC	CASSLSWLLDYSPGANVLTF	TRBV7-8	many	NA	TRBJ2-6
TGTGCCAGCAGCTTAACATATAATGAGCAGTTCTTC	CASSLTYNEQFF	TRBV7-6	many	NA	TRBJ2-1
TGCAGTGCTCTTGAACTAGCGGGGGTGTACAATGAGCAGTTCTTC	CSALELAGVYNEQFF	TRBV20-1	few	TRBD2	TRBJ2-1
TGCAGTGCTAACCCGACTAGCGTCAGTGGCAATGAGCAGTTCTTC	CSANPTSVSGNEQFF	TRBV20-1	NA	TRBD2	TRBJ2-1
TGTGCCAGCAGCTTAGCGCATAGAAGTGAGCAGTTCTTC	CASSLAHRSEQFF	TRBV7-6	few	NA	TRBJ2-1
TGTGCCACCAGCAGAGCGCCCACTATGTTGGGCTACACCTTC	CATSRAPTMLGYTF	TRBV15	NA	NA	TRBJ1-2
TGTGCCAGCAGCCCTTTTCTTCAGGGCCAAGCGAATGGCTACACCTTC	CASSPFLQGQANGYTF	TRBV4-2	NA	NA	TRBJ1-2
TGCGCCAGCAGCCCCTCACAGGGAAACCAGCCCCAGCATTTT	CASSPSQGNQPQHF	TRBV4-1	few	NA	TRBJ1-5
TGCAGTGCTAGAGGAGGTGGTTACGATGAGCAGTTCTTC	CSARGGGYDEQFF	TRBV20-1	many	NA	TRBJ2-1
TGTGCCTGGGGAGAGACACCGTGGCCCACAGATACGCAGTATTTT	CAWGETPWPTDTQYF	TRBV30	NA	NA	TRBJ2-3
TGTGCCAGCAGCTTAATTCGGGAAACCTACAATGAGCAGTTCTTC	CASSLIRETYNEQFF	TRBV7-8	few	NA	TRBJ2-1
TGCAGTGCCCTCCGGGACACCTATAATTCACCCCTCCACTTT	CSALRDTYNSPLHF	TRBV20-1	few	NA	TRBJ1-6
TGTGCCAGCAGCCAAGGGGCAGCCAGCAATCAGCCCCAGCATTTT	CASSQGAASNQPQHF	TRBV27	many	NA	TRBJ1-5
TGTGCCAGCAGCCAGGGAGGGGGGGGGTACGAGCAGTACTTC	CASSQGGGGYEQYF	TRBV7-2	many	NA	TRBJ2-7
TGTGCCAGCAGCCAAGATGGAGCGGGGGTATACAATGAGCAGTTCTTC	CASSQDGAGVYNEQFF	TRBV14	NA	TRBD2	TRBJ2-1
TGCAGTGCTAGAGATCTTTGGACAGGGGGCTATGAGCAGTTCTTC	CSARDLWTGGYEQFF	TRBV20-1	few	TRBD1	TRBJ2-1
TGTGCCATCAGTGTAGCAGGGGCCTACGAGCAGTACTTC	CAISVAGAYEQYF	TRBV10-3	NA	NA	TRBJ2-7
TGCAGCGCGGATACTAGCGGGACTAGCACAGATACGCAGTATTTT	CSADTSGTSTDTQYF	TRBV29-1	many	TRBD2	TRBJ2-3
TGTGCCAGCAGCACCTCCCTAGCGGGCCTGTCCAATGAGCAGTTCTTC	CASSTSLAGLSNEQFF	TRBV7-6	NA	TRBD2	TRBJ2-1
TGTGCCAGCAGCCAAGATCAGGGGGAGGGCCCCCCCCAGTTCTTC	CASSQDQGEGPPQFF	TRBV3-1	once	NA	TRBJ2-1